A selection of T cell receptor beta chains follows, all from one sample in a study of regulatory T cells in long-lasting Graves disease. Via MiXCR, TCRdb re-called the multiplex PCR reads, giving one row per CDR3 protein. The sample has around 400,000 distinct CDR3 sequences, 15% seen once. These sequences were also reported in another study, on T cells in Graves' hyperthyroidism and ophthalmopathy.

Sequenced material: peripheral blood mononuclear cells (PBMCs), taken at new diagnosis, from a patient treated with antithyroid drugs. The source of these receptors is a woman between 35 and 50 years old with Graves disease. CDR3s include the opening cysteine and the closing phenylalanine or tryptophan. The D gene is left open where the match is weak. Clone sizes are given selectively: once, few, many, or a class where the clone is expanded.

v_call,d_call,j_call,clone_size,cdr3_nt,cdr3_aa
TRBV7-6,.,TRBJ2-7,.,TGTGCCAGCAGCTTAGTTTATAGCTCCTACGAGCAGTACTTC,CASSLVYSSYEQYF
TRBV6-2/TRBV6-3,.,TRBJ1-2,few,TGTGCCAGCAGTTACGATTGTGGGGCAGATGTCCCTTGCTATGGCTACACCTTC,CASSYDCGADVPCYGYTF
TRBV6-1,.,TRBJ2-3,once,TGTGCCAGCAAACTAGAATACACAGATACGCAGTATTTT,CASKLEYTDTQYF
TRBV3-1,TRBD2,TRBJ2-3,many,TGTGCCAGCAGGCCCGGGACTAGCGGCACAGATACGCAGTATTTT,CASRPGTSGTDTQYF
TRBV28,.,TRBJ2-4,few,TGTGCCAGCAGTTTCCCCTCCGGGAAAGGGGCCAAAAACATTCAGTACTTC,CASSFPSGKGAKNIQYF
TRBV2,TRBD2,TRBJ2-3,many,TGTGCCAGCAGCCGACTAGCGGGAGGCACAGATACGCAGTATTTT,CASSRLAGGTDTQYF
TRBV6-9,.,TRBJ2-7,many,TGTGCCAGCAGTTACTCGAAGTGGACTTCCGAGCAGTACTTC,CASSYSKWTSEQYF
TRBV7-9,TRBD2,TRBJ2-1,.,TGTACCAGCAGCTTAGTAGTGACGGGAGGAGACAATGAGCAGTTCTTC,CTSSLVVTGGDNEQFF
TRBV2,.,TRBJ1-1,many,TGTGCCAGCAGTGAATTCCTTGTAACTGAGAACACTGAAGCTTTCTTT,CASSEFLVTENTEAFF
TRBV28,TRBD2,TRBJ2-1,many,TGTGCCAGCAGTCTTACTAGCGGGGCCCTCCCGGGGGGGCAGTTCTTC,CASSLTSGALPGGQFF
TRBV28,TRBD2,TRBJ2-3,many,TGTGCCAGCAGGACAACTAGCGAGGGCACAGATACGCAGTATTTT,CASRTTSEGTDTQYF
TRBV12-3/TRBV12-4,.,TRBJ2-1,.,TGTGCCAGCAGTTTATTATACGGGAGTGAGCAGTTCTTC,CASSLLYGSEQFF
TRBV7-8,.,TRBJ2-5,many,TGTGCCAGCACCCGGACCCCGGGACGGCAAGAGACCCAGTACTTC,CASTRTPGRQETQYF
TRBV9,TRBD2,TRBJ2-1,many,TGTGCCAGCAGCGTAGGGCTAGCGGGTGAGCAGTTCTTC,CASSVGLAGEQFF
TRBV6-4,TRBD1,TRBJ1-2,.,TGTGCCAGCAGTGACTCCCCGGTCACAGGGGAGGATGGCTACACCTTC,CASSDSPVTGEDGYTF
TRBV7-9,.,TRBJ2-1,many,TGTGCCAGCAGCCACCGGGACGGTCAGTACAATGAGCAGTTCTTC,CASSHRDGQYNEQFF
TRBV28,TRBD2,TRBJ2-3,medium-sized,TGTGCCAGCAGTAATCCTAGCGGACTCACAGATACGCAGTATTTT,CASSNPSGLTDTQYF
TRBV13,.,TRBJ1-1,many,TGTGCCAGCAGTCCAGGGGCCCGCCTTGAAGCTTTCTTT,CASSPGARLEAFF
TRBV7-9,.,TRBJ2-1,many,TGTGCCAGCAGCTTAGTGACGGGACGAGACTACAATGAGCAGTTCTTC,CASSLVTGRDYNEQFF
TRBV6-1,.,TRBJ2-6,many,TGTGCCAGCAGTGAAAACTTTGCGTACGGGGCCAACGTCCTGACTTTC,CASSENFAYGANVLTF
TRBV2,TRBD2,TRBJ2-1,many,TGTGCCAGCAGTGGGCTAGCGGGAGTCAATGAGCAGTTCTTC,CASSGLAGVNEQFF
TRBV20-1,.,TRBJ2-4,many,TGCAGTGGGACGGAAGCCAAAAACATTCAGTACTTC,CSGTEAKNIQYF
TRBV24-1,.,TRBJ2-2,.,TGTGCCACCAGTCATGTGGGAGAGGTGGTTCCCGGGGAGCTGTTTTTT,CATSHVGEVVPGELFF
TRBV27,.,TRBJ1-1,many,TGTGCCAGCAGTTTAGGAGGCTGGAGCACTGAAGCTTTCTTT,CASSLGGWSTEAFF
TRBV24-1,.,TRBJ2-1,few,TGTGCCACCAGTGCCAGTTCAGGGGAGTACGGGTACAATGAGCAGTTCTTC,CATSASSGEYGYNEQFF
TRBV20-1,.,TRBJ2-2,few,TGCACAGCAGGTAGAACAATACCATTTAACACCGGGGAGCTGTTTTTT,CTAGRTIPFNTGELFF
TRBV2,TRBD2,TRBJ2-1,.,TGTGCCAGCAGTCGGATGGCTAGCGGGAGCAATGAGCAGTTCTTC,CASSRMASGSNEQFF
TRBV2,TRBD1,TRBJ2-7,many,TGTGCCAGCATAGGGGGCGCGAGGGCCTACGAGCAGTACTTC,CASIGGARAYEQYF
TRBV9,.,TRBJ1-5,few,TGTGCCAGCAGCGTAGCGGACAGTCAGCCCCAGCATTTT,CASSVADSQPQHF
TRBV4-1,.,TRBJ1-1,many,TGCGCCAGCAGCCAAGCCTTCGGGACTTTGGAGATGAACACTGAAGCTTTCTTT,CASSQAFGTLEMNTEAFF
TRBV7-9,.,TRBJ1-2,many,TGTGCCAGCAGCGCTAACTATGGCTACACCTTC,CASSANYGYTF
TRBV6-2/TRBV6-3,.,TRBJ2-1,few,TGTGCCAGCATCCTCGACCCTGCACCCTACAATGAGCAGTTCTTC,CASILDPAPYNEQFF
TRBV12-3/TRBV12-4,.,TRBJ2-1,.,TGTGCCAGCAGCCAGAGGGACCGATCCTACAATGAGCAGTTCTTC,CASSQRDRSYNEQFF
TRBV12-5,.,TRBJ2-7,many,TGTGCTAGTGGCGGGGGGACAGCATCCTCCTACGAGCAGTACTTC,CASGGGTASSYEQYF
TRBV7-9,.,TRBJ1-5,.,TGTGCCAGCATCCCCGGACAGTATCCCTATAGCAATCAGCCCCAGCATTTT,CASIPGQYPYSNQPQHF
TRBV28,.,TRBJ2-7,many,TGTGCCAGCAGTTTCGGCTCCGGGACCGAGCAGTACTTC,CASSFGSGTEQYF
TRBV11-3,.,TRBJ2-7,many,TGTGCCAGCAGCCTAAGTTCTTCGGCGATAAGCGAGCAGTACTTC,CASSLSSSAISEQYF
TRBV20-1,.,TRBJ2-1,.,TGCAGTGCTAGTTCTTCGTTAAGAGGGCAGTTCTTC,CSASSSLRGQFF
TRBV10-3,.,TRBJ2-2,.,TGTGCCATGGGCAGCGGCACCGGGGAGCTGTTTTTT,CAMGSGTGELFF
TRBV11-1,.,TRBJ2-1,many,TGTGCCAGCAACCAGGCGGCCCCCGCCAATGAGCAGTTCTTC,CASNQAAPANEQFF
TRBV4-1,.,TRBJ1-5,few,TGCGCCAGCAGCCCCGCAGGGGCGGGTCATCAGCCCCAGCATTTT,CASSPAGAGHQPQHF
TRBV4-3,TRBD2,TRBJ2-4,.,TGCGCCAGCATACTTCTAGCGGGAGATGTCAAAAACATTCAGTACTTC,CASILLAGDVKNIQYF
TRBV15,.,TRBJ1-5,few,TGTGCCACCAGCAGAGCGTATAGCAATCAGCCCCAGCATTTT,CATSRAYSNQPQHF
TRBV28,TRBD2,TRBJ2-7,many,TGTGCCAGCAGCTCCTGGGGGGGTACCTACGAGCAGTACTTC,CASSSWGGTYEQYF
TRBV5-5,.,TRBJ2-1,few,TGTGCCAGCAGCCGCTCCGTCAATGAGCAGTTCTTC,CASSRSVNEQFF
TRBV15,TRBD1,TRBJ1-5,many,TGTGCCACCAGCAGAGATCAGGGGACAGACAATCAGCCCCAGCATTTT,CATSRDQGTDNQPQHF
TRBV6-1,TRBD1,TRBJ1-1,few,TGTGCCAGCGGCTACAGGGGAGGTGCAGCTTTCTTT,CASGYRGGAAFF
TRBV19,TRBD2,TRBJ2-1,.,TGTGCCAGTAGTATGCGGGGGTCCGGGACCCCTCGGGATGAGCAGTTCTTC,CASSMRGSGTPRDEQFF
TRBV29-1,TRBD2,TRBJ2-5,many,TGCAGCGTGACTAGCGGGAGCTTAACCCCGGAAGAGACCCAGTACTTC,CSVTSGSLTPEETQYF
TRBV6-5,.,TRBJ1-1,many,TGTGCCAGCAGTTACCTTTCAGGGCTGTACACTGAAGCTTTCTTT,CASSYLSGLYTEAFF